This T cell receptor (beta chain) is drawn from a study of OX40 agonist ivuxolimab in advanced cancers. Systemic immunosuppression or a history of autoimmune disease excluded patients. Study findings and constraints: Antigen specificity of clonally expanded peripheral T cells was not established.

Generated by immunoSEQ multiplex PCR, the TCRdb table keeps only in-frame clones and is missing some. Altogether about 79,000 clones are present, around 91% being singletons, with the ten largest covering under 0.35%. This CDR3 spans 13 amino acids. Germline CDR1 is ENHRY and CDR2 is SYGVKD. The V and J ends lost 2 bases and 8 bases respectively, with 12 bases between them. Comment on this clone: Its target is not known.

This chain uses TRBV10-3 with TRBJ1-2; perhaps TRBD1 as D (6 bases). The origin of this receptor is an adult with an advanced solid tumor such as melanoma, head and neck, liver or kidney cancer. Sequenced material: CD4+ or CD8+ T cells sorted from blood, taken in a trial of the OX40 agonist ivuxolimab. CDR3 amino acids: CAISERGGDGYTF. The CDR3, as DNA: TGTGCCATCAGTGAGAGGGGGGGTGACGGCTACACCTTC.